This T cell receptor beta chain stems from a study of human T cells and chemical hapten exposure. Study context: During the roughly 25-week study period, patients had diphenylcyclopropenone applied to the scalp every week.

Each CDR3 protein is one row after TCRdb ran MiXCR on the RACE reads. Of more than 75,000 distinct CDR3 sequences in the sample, 9.3% were seen once. Findings of the study overall: Expanded TCRs showed more large CDR3 clusters than pre-sensitization or healthy control sets.

A remark on this clonotype: Its antigen is still unknown.

The time point denotes: patch test 2, 6 weeks after DPC sensitization. The sample's treatment: therapeutic diphenylcyclopropenone sensitization with weekly scalp DPC. The study enrolled 18 to 70-year-old alopecia patients suitable for DPC. This receptor was obtained from a woman aged 40 to 50 with alopecia areata. Some clones in this sample may be carry-over from other donors' samples. The sequencing used whole blood, collected in connection with sensitization to the hapten diphenylcyclopropenone (DPC).

CDR3 residues: CSVPGRMNTEAFF. CDR3 DNA: TGCAGCGTTCCAGGGAGAATGAACACTGAAGCTTTCTTT. V usage is TRBV29-1 and J usage is TRBJ1-1, with D possibly being TRBD1 (5 bases). Germline V gives CDR1 SQVTM, CDR2 ANQGSEA. The CDR3 extends over 13 amino acids. V was cut by 5 bases and J by 0 bases, with 10 bases left in between.